This record concerns one T cell receptor beta chain sequence. Specified treatment: randomized to nivolumab then ipilimumab (arm A) or the reverse (arm B). Live CD3+CD8+ CD19− CD56− cells were sorted from PBMCs. This specimen comes from a study of sequential checkpoint blockade in melanoma. Study context: Patients were randomized 1:1 to nivolumab-then-ipilimumab or ipilimumab-then-nivolumab first-line. Each arm's sequence ended with maintenance nivolumab.

Generated by immunoSEQ multiplex PCR, the TCRdb table keeps only in-frame clones and is missing some. The data show some 12,000 clones, about three quarters seen once. Trimming removed 8 bases at V and 7 bases at J, with 9 bases between. This CDR3 has 10 residues. Germline-derived CDR1 and CDR2 are MNHEY and SVGAGI. The TCR originated in a human donor with melanoma. The sequencing here drew on CD8+ T cells sorted from blood (inferred from file names), taken from a patient given nivolumab and ipilimumab in sequence. The rearrangement uses TRBV6-5 and TRBJ2-7, with D unresolved. The CDR3 DNA sequence: TGTGCCAGCGGGCCAGGAGAGCAGTACTTC. This gives the protein CASGPGEQYF.